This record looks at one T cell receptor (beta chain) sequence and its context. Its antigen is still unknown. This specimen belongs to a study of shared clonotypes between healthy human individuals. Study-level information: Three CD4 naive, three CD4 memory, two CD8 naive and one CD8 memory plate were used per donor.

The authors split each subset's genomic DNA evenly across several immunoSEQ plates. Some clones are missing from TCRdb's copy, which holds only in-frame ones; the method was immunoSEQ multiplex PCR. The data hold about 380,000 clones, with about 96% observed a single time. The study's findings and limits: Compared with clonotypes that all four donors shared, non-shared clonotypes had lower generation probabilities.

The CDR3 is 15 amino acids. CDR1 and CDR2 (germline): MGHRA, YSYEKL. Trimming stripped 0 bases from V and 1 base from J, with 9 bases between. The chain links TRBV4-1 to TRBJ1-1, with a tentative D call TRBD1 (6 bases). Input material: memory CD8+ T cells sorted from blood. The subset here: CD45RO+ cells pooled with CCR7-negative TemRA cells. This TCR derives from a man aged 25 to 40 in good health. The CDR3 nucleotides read TGCGCCAGCAGCCAAGAAGGGGGGACGAACACTGAAGCTTTCTTT. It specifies CASSQEGGTNTEAFF.